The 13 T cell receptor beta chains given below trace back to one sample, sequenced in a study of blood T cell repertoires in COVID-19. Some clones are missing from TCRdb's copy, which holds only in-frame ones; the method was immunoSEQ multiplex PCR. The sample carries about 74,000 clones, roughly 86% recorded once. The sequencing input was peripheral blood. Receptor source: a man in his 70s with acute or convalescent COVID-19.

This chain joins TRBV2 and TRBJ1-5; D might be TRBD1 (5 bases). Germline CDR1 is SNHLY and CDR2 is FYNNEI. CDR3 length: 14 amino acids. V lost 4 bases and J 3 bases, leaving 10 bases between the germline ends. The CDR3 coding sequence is TGTGCCAGCAGTGCTGGGGCACCCAATCAGCCCCAGCATTTT. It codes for CASSAGAPNQPQHF.

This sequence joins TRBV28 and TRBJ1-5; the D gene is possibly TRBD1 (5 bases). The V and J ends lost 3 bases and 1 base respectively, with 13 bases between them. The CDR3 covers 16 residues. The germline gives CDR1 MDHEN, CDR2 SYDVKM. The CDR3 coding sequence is TGTGCCAGCAGTTTTTGGGCCGGGGGAAGCAATCAGCCCCAGCATTTT. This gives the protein CASSFWAGGSNQPQHF.

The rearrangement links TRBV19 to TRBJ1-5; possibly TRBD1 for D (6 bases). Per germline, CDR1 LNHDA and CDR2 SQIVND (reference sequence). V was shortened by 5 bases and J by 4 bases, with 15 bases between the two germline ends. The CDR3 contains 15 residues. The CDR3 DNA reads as TGTGCCAGTAGTCGCACAGGGTCCAGGAATCAGCCCCAGCATTTT. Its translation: CASSRTGSRNQPQHF.

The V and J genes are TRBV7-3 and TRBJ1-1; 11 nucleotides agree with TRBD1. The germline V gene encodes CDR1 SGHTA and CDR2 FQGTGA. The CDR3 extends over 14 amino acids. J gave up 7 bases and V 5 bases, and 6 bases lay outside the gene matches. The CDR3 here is CASSRDRGDLEAFF. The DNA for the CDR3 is TGTGCCAGCAGCCGGGACAGGGGGGACCTTGAAGCTTTCTTT.

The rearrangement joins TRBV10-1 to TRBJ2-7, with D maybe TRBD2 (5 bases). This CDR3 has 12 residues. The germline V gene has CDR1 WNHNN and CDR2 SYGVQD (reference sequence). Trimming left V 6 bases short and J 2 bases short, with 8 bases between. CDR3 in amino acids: CASSGEPYEQYF. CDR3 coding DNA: TGCGCCAGCAGCGGGGAGCCCTACGAGCAGTACTTC.

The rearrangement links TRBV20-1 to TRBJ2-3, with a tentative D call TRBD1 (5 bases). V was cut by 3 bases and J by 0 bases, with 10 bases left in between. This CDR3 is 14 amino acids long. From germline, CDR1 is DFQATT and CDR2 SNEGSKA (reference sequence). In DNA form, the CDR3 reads TGCAGTGCTAGTGGCACAGGAAGCACAGATACGCAGTATTTT. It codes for CSASGTGSTDTQYF.

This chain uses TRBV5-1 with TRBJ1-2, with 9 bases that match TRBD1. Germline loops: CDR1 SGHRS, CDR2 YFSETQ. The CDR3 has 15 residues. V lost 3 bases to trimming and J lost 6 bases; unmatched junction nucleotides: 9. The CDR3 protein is CASSWNTGGADGYTF. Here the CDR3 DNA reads TGCGCCAGCAGCTGGAATACAGGGGGCGCGGATGGCTACACCTTC.

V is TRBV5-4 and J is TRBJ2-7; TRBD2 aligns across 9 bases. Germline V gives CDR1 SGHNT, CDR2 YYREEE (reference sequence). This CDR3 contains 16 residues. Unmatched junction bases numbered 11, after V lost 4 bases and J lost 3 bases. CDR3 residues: CASSRGGSGRNYEQYF. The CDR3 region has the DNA TGTGCCAGCAGCCGAGGGGGAAGCGGGAGGAACTACGAGCAGTACTTC. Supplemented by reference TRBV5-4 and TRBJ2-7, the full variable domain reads ETGVTQSPTHLIKTRGQQVTLRCSSQSGHNTVSWYQQALGQGPQFIFQYYREEENGRGNFPPRFSGLQFPNYSSELNVNALELDDSALYLCASSRGGSGRNYEQYFGPGTRLTVT.

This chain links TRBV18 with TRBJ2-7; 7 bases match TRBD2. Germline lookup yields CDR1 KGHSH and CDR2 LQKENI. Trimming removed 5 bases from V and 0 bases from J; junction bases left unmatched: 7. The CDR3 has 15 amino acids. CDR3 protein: CASSSIAGSSYEQYF. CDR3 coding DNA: TGTGCCAGCTCATCCATAGCGGGTAGCTCCTACGAGCAGTACTTC.

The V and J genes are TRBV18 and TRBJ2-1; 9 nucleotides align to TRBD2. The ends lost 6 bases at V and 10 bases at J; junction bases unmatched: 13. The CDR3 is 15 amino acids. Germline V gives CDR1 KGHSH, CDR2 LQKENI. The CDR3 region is CASSPVGLAGSEQFF. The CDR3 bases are TGTGCCAGCTCGCCGGTGGGTCTAGCGGGAAGCGAGCAGTTCTTC.

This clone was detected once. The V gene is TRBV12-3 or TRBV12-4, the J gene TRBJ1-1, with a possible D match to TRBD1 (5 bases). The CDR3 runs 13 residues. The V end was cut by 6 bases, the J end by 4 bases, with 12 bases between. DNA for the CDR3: TGTGCCAGCAGGAAAGGGGAGGGCACTGAAGCTTTCTTT. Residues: CASRKGEGTEAFF.

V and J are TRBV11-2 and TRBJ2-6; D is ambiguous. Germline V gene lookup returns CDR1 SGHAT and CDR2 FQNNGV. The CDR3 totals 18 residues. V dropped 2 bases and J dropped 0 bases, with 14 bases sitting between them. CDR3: CASSLSGLWSSGANVLTF. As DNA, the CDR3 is TGTGCCAGCAGCTTATCCGGTCTTTGGAGCTCTGGGGCCAACGTCCTGACTTTC.

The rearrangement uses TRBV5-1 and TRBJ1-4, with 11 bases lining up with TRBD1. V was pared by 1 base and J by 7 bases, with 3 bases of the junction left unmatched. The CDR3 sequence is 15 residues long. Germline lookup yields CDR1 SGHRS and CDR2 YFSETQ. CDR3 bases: TGCGCCAGCAGCTTGTTGGGGACAGGGGGTGAAAAACTGTTTTTT. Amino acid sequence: CASSLLGTGGEKLFF. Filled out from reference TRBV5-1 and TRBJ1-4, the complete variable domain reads KAGVTQTPRYLIKTRGQQVTLSCSPISGHRSVSWYQQTPGQGLQFLFEYFSETQRNKGNFPGRFSGRQFSNSRSEMNVSTLELGDSALYLCASSLLGTGGEKLFFGSGTQLSVL.